The clone carrying this T cell receptor (beta chain) was recorded only once. Sequencing was performed with immunoSEQ multiplex PCR; in TCRdb, only in-frame clones are kept and a portion is missing. The profile covers 150,000 to 180,000 clones, with around 95% appearing a single time and approximately 6% taken by the ten largest. The record originates from a study of control samples from healthy donors and cancer patients. This CDR3 is 13 amino acids long. Germline loops: CDR1 MGHDK, CDR2 SYGVNS. Trimming took 4 bases from V and 11 from J; bases not matched to a gene: 7. The clonotype was recovered from a man aged 35-49 years in good health. The specimen was blood. This chain connects TRBV25-1 to TRBJ1-4, with 7 bases fitting TRBD1. CDR3 region: CASSGITGDKLFF. The CDR3 coding sequence is TGTGCCAGCAGTGGGATAACAGGGGATAAACTGTTTTTT.